A selection of T cell receptor beta chains follows, all from one sample in a study of T-cell reconstitution after alpha-beta-depleted transplantation in children. MiXCR, run by TCRdb on the PCR reads, gives a single entry per CDR3 protein. Of around 700,000 distinct CDR3 sequences listed, around 13% are singletons. This sample comprised PBMCs, obtained before TCRalphabeta/CD19-depleted stem cell transplant. These receptor sequences come from a girl aged 2-10 years with congenital amegakaryocytic thrombocytopenia, due to receive a stem cell transplant. Both conserved end residues are part of each CDR3. The order of the fields is clone size, V gene, D gene, J gene, CDR3 DNA, CDR3 protein. A D gene is named only where the DNA matches it firmly. Clone sizes are given selectively: once, few, many, or a class where the clone is expanded.

>-|TRBV28|-|TRBJ2-7
TGTGCCAGCAGTTTATCATGGGGAGCGGGCGAGCAGTACTTC
CASSLSWGAGEQYF
>many|TRBV5-1|-|TRBJ2-1
TGCGCCAGCAGCCTGCGACTATTGGGCCGCAATGAGCAGTTCTTC
CASSLRLLGRNEQFF
>many|TRBV20-1|TRBD1|TRBJ2-2
TGCAGTGCTACCGACAGGGGAAGGACTACCCGGGAGCTGTTTTTT
CSATDRGRTTRELFF
>-|TRBV5-1|TRBD1|TRBJ1-2
TGCGCCAGCAGCAAGGGACAGGGCTATGGCTACACCTTC
CASSKGQGYGYTF
>many|TRBV5-1|TRBD2|TRBJ2-1
TGCGCCAGCAGCTTGAGGGGACTAGCGGGGAGGTCCTCCTACAATGAGCAGTTCTTC
CASSLRGLAGRSSYNEQFF
>-|TRBV7-9|-|TRBJ2-1
TGTGCCAGCAGCTCCAAGTGGGAGCAGTTCTTC
CASSSKWEQFF
>few|TRBV20-1|-|TRBJ2-5
TGCAGTGCTAGGGGCGCCGAAGAGACCCAGTACTTC
CSARGAEETQYF
>many|TRBV12-3/TRBV12-4|-|TRBJ2-7
TGTGCCAGCAGCCGCTCGACAAACTCCTACGAGCAGTACTTC
CASSRSTNSYEQYF
>-|TRBV7-9|-|TRBJ1-5
TGTGCCAGCAGCACCGGGACGGAGAGTGGGCAGCCCCAGCATTTT
CASSTGTESGQPQHF
>-|TRBV30|-|TRBJ1-2
TGTGCCTGGAGTGTAGTTGACAACTATGGCTACACCTTC
CAWSVVDNYGYTF
>many|TRBV20-1|-|TRBJ2-5
TGCAGTGCTAGTGACAGGCACCAAGAGACCCAGTACTTC
CSASDRHQETQYF
>few|TRBV15|-|TRBJ1-4
TGTGCCACCAGCAGAGATTTGGGGGTCTCAACTAATGAAAAACTGTTTTTT
CATSRDLGVSTNEKLFF
>few|TRBV5-1|TRBD2|TRBJ2-2
TGCGCCAGCGGAAAGCTAGCGGAGAACACCGGGGAGCTGTTTTTT
CASGKLAENTGELFF
>few|TRBV7-9|-|TRBJ2-7
TGTGCCAGCAGTGAACCCGCGGGAAAGCCCTACGAGCAGTACTTC
CASSEPAGKPYEQYF
>-|TRBV20-1|TRBD1|TRBJ2-3
TGCAGTGCCACCCGGGGGACAGGGACAGATACGCAGTATTTT
CSATRGTGTDTQYF
>-|TRBV5-1|TRBD1|TRBJ1-2
TGCGCCAGCAGCTTACAGGGGTTAGAAGGCTACACCTTC
CASSLQGLEGYTF
>-|TRBV4-1|-|TRBJ2-1
TGCGCCAGCAGTGAGACGGGGGCCGCTACCACCTACAATGAGCAGTTCTTC
CASSETGAATTYNEQFF
>few|TRBV6-1|-|TRBJ1-2
TGTGCCAGCCGACCCGTTAGGGACTCCTATGGCTACACCTTC
CASRPVRDSYGYTF
>-|TRBV7-7|TRBD2|TRBJ2-5
TGTGCCAGCAGCCAAAGCGGGAGACGGGAGACCCAGTACTTC
CASSQSGRRETQYF
>few|TRBV6-2/TRBV6-3|-|TRBJ2-7
TGTGCCAGCGGTATACGTGGGGCGTTCAGCTCCTACGAGCAGTACTTC
CASGIRGAFSSYEQYF
>many|TRBV5-1|TRBD2|TRBJ2-1
TGCGCCAGCAGCTTGGCCCCTCGACTAGCGGGAGATCTCTACAATGAGCAGTTCTTC
CASSLAPRLAGDLYNEQFF
>many|TRBV20-1|-|TRBJ2-1
TGCAGTGCTCGGTCCGGGGACTCCTACAATGAGCAGTTCTTC
CSARSGDSYNEQFF
>-|TRBV5-1|TRBD2|TRBJ2-3
TGCGCCAGCGAGCTTGGAGGGCGGGAGAGCACAGATACGCAGTATTTT
CASELGGRESTDTQYF
>many|TRBV29-1|TRBD1|TRBJ1-2
TGCAGCGTTGTTCTGGACAGGGCCAACTATGGCTACACCTTC
CSVVLDRANYGYTF
>many|TRBV6-5|-|TRBJ2-4
TGTGCCAGCAGCTACCCCCTCGAGGCCAAAAACATTCAGTACTTC
CASSYPLEAKNIQYF
>many|TRBV20-1|-|TRBJ2-3
TGCAGTGCTATAAAATGGGGAAGCACAGATACGCAGTATTTT
CSAIKWGSTDTQYF
>many|TRBV5-1|-|TRBJ1-2
TGCGCCAGCAGCTTGGGGGGACTCACCGTCTACGGCTACACCTTC
CASSLGGLTVYGYTF
>few|TRBV10-3|TRBD1|TRBJ2-7
TGTGCCATATCCGGGACAGAGTACGAGCAGTACTTC
CAISGTEYEQYF
>-|TRBV20-1|-|TRBJ2-5
TGCTGTGCTAGAAGGGGGGGTAGGACAGTTGAAGAGACCCAGTCCTTC
CCARRGGRTVEETQSF
>few|TRBV5-1|-|TRBJ1-2
TGCGCCAGCAGCTGGATTGGGTGGGGCTACACCTTC
CASSWIGWGYTF
>few|TRBV7-9|-|TRBJ2-1
TGTGCCAGCAGCTTGATAAGTCCAATCCTCAACAATGAGCAGTTCTTC
CASSLISPILNNEQFF
>many|TRBV29-1|-|TRBJ1-1
TGCAGCGTTGTTTTCGACAGGTATTACACTGAAGCTTTCTTT
CSVVFDRYYTEAFF
>-|TRBV20-1|TRBD2|TRBJ2-7
TGCAGTGCTGGCAATCGGGGGGGAGCCTACGAGCAGTACTTC
CSAGNRGGAYEQYF
>many|TRBV20-1|-|TRBJ2-2
TGCAGTATATATAGGAACACCGGGGAGCTGTTTTTT
CSIYRNTGELFF
>-|TRBV14|-|TRBJ1-5
TGTGCCAGCAGCCAAGACCCTTATCCGCCCCAGCATTTT
CASSQDPYPPQHF
>many|TRBV27|TRBD2|TRBJ2-1
TGTGCCAGCACGGGCGGGGGAAGGAGTGAGCAGTTCTTC
CASTGGGRSEQFF
>-|TRBV12-3/TRBV12-4|-|TRBJ2-7
TGTGCCAGCAACCAAGGGCAGCGGGCCTCCTACGAGCAGTACTTC
CASNQGQRASYEQYF
>many|TRBV7-7|-|TRBJ2-2
TGTGCCAGCAGCTTAGGTGTATCTACTCCCGAGCTGTTTTTT
CASSLGVSTPELFF
>-|TRBV7-9|-|TRBJ2-3
TGTGCCAGCGGCGAGACAGATACGCAGTATTTT
CASGETDTQYF
>-|TRBV28|-|TRBJ1-6
TGTGCCAGCAGGGACCGGGATTCACCCCTCCACTTT
CASRDRDSPLHF
>few|TRBV20-1|TRBD2|TRBJ2-5
TGCAGCGGACTAGCGGGAGGGTACCAAGAGACCCAGTACTTC
CSGLAGGYQETQYF
>-|TRBV28|TRBD2|TRBJ2-3
TGTGCCAGCAGTCCCGGGACTAGCGGCCTGATCACAGATACGCAGTATTTT
CASSPGTSGLITDTQYF
>-|TRBV7-2|-|TRBJ1-6
TGTGCCAGCAGCCGAAATTCACCCCTCCACTTT
CASSRNSPLHF
>many|TRBV20-1|-|TRBJ2-2
TGCAGTGCTAGGGTTGGGGTGTCCGGGGAGCTGTTTTTT
CSARVGVSGELFF
>many|TRBV12-3/TRBV12-4|TRBD2|TRBJ2-3
TGTGCCAGCAGTTTAGGACCGGGACTAGCAGTTGGGAGGACAGATACGCAGTATTTT
CASSLGPGLAVGRTDTQYF
>many|TRBV29-1|TRBD1|TRBJ2-7
TGCAGCGTCAACAGGGGCTACGAGCAGTACTTC
CSVNRGYEQYF
>-|TRBV30|TRBD1|TRBJ2-3
TGTGCCTGGAGTCCAACAGGGGGGAGAGGAGATACGCAGTATTTT
CAWSPTGGRGDTQYF
>-|TRBV5-1|TRBD1|TRBJ1-2
TGCGCCAGCAGCTCCCCGCCGGGACAGGGGGACTATGGCTACACCTTC
CASSSPPGQGDYGYTF
>few|TRBV27|-|TRBJ2-2
TGTGCCAGCAGTCTACTACTAGGGGGATCCGGGGAGCTGTTTTTT
CASSLLLGGSGELFF
>few|TRBV5-1|-|TRBJ2-7
TGCGCCAGCAGCTTGGACCAGGTCGGGTACGAGCAGTACTTC
CASSLDQVGYEQYF
>few|TRBV7-9|-|TRBJ1-4
TGTGCCAGCAGCTCCTCCCCCCCAGGGGAGAAACTGTTTTTT
CASSSSPPGEKLFF
>-|TRBV29-1|TRBD2|TRBJ2-5
TGCAGCGTTGTTGCGGGAGGGCCCGAAGGCTTC
CSVVAGGPEGF
>few|TRBV12-3/TRBV12-4|TRBD2|TRBJ2-1
TGTGCCAGCAGGACCCAACTAGCGGCCTACAATGAGCAGTTCTTC
CASRTQLAAYNEQFF
>-|TRBV3-1|-|TRBJ2-5
TGTGCCAGCAGCTTTCGCACAAGGCACGTCCAAGAGACCCAGTACTTC
CASSFRTRHVQETQYF
>many|TRBV20-1|-|TRBJ2-3
TGCAGTGCTACGAGGGGTAACTCCGGCACAGATACGCAGTATTTT
CSATRGNSGTDTQYF
>-|TRBV20-1|TRBD2|TRBJ2-3
TGCAGTGCTAGAGCCCCACTAGCGGGACCCCTCGCGCAGTATTTT
CSARAPLAGPLAQYF
>many|TRBV6-1|-|TRBJ2-5
TGTGCCAGCAGTACGGGGCTCCAAGAGACCCAGTACTTC
CASSTGLQETQYF
>many|TRBV29-1|-|TRBJ1-1
TGCAGCGCCGGAAGTCGGGCAGCTGAAGCTTTCTTT
CSAGSRAAEAFF
>many|TRBV20-1|-|TRBJ1-1
TGCAGCGCCGGGACCGCGAACACTGAAGCTTTCTTT
CSAGTANTEAFF